This is a list of T cell receptor beta chains from one sample in a study of OX40 agonist ivuxolimab in advanced cancers. Assay used: immunoSEQ multiplex PCR; TCRdb lists only in-frame clones, some missing. The table shows 60,000 to 70,000 clones, with roughly 90% occurring only once. The sequences come from CD4+ or CD8+ T cells sorted from blood, collected in a trial of the OX40 agonist ivuxolimab. Receptor source: an adult with an advanced solid tumor such as melanoma, head and neck, liver or kidney cancer. CDR3s include the opening cysteine and the closing phenylalanine or tryptophan. D genes are given only for firm matches. Clone size is shown for a subset of rows, as once, few, many or a class of expanded clone.

v_call: TRBV6-5; j_call: TRBJ2-2; d_call: TRBD2; cdr3_length: 16; clone_size: once; cdr3_nt: TGTGCCAGCAGTTACTCCCGGGACTACCACACCGGGGAGCTGTTTTTT; cdr3_aa: CASSYSRDYHTGELFF
v_call: TRBV18; j_call: TRBJ1-3; d_call: NA; cdr3_length: 16; clone_size: NA; cdr3_nt: TGTGCCAGCTCACTACAGGACCCCTACTCTGGAAACACCATATATTTT; cdr3_aa: CASSLQDPYSGNTIYF
v_call: TRBV11-2; j_call: TRBJ2-7; d_call: NA; cdr3_length: 11; clone_size: NA; cdr3_nt: TGTGCCAGCAGCTCCGCCTACGAGCAGTACTTC; cdr3_aa: CASSSAYEQYF
v_call: TRBV10-1; j_call: TRBJ1-2; d_call: TRBD1; cdr3_length: 14; clone_size: few; cdr3_nt: TGCGCCAGTGCCCCGGGACAGGGTTCTTCCGGCTACACCTTC; cdr3_aa: CASAPGQGSSGYTF
v_call: TRBV11-1; j_call: TRBJ2-1; d_call: NA; cdr3_length: 15; clone_size: once; cdr3_nt: TGTGCCAGCAGCTTAGATCGCGCCGGCTACAATGAGCAGTTCTTC; cdr3_aa: CASSLDRAGYNEQFF
v_call: TRBV25-1; j_call: TRBJ1-5; d_call: NA; cdr3_length: 14; clone_size: NA; cdr3_nt: TGTGCCAGCAGTGAACAGGGTCCCCATCAGCCCCAGCATTTT; cdr3_aa: CASSEQGPHQPQHF
v_call: TRBV7-2; j_call: TRBJ2-7; d_call: NA; cdr3_length: 14; clone_size: NA; cdr3_nt: TGTGCCAGCAGCTTAGACCGATACTCCTACGAGCAGTACTTC; cdr3_aa: CASSLDRYSYEQYF
v_call: TRBV9; j_call: TRBJ2-6; d_call: NA; cdr3_length: 15; clone_size: NA; cdr3_nt: TGTGCCAGCAGCCCGTCGCACTCTGGGGCCAACGTCCTGACTTTC; cdr3_aa: CASSPSHSGANVLTF
v_call: TRBV19; j_call: TRBJ2-7; d_call: NA; cdr3_length: 12; clone_size: few; cdr3_nt: TGTGCCAGTAGTAGAGGGGGGAGCGAGCAGTACTTC; cdr3_aa: CASSRGGSEQYF
v_call: TRBV19; j_call: TRBJ1-2; d_call: NA; cdr3_length: 14; clone_size: NA; cdr3_nt: TGTGCCAGTAGTATGGGGAGGACCGTTGATGGCTACACCTTC; cdr3_aa: CASSMGRTVDGYTF
v_call: TRBV18; j_call: TRBJ2-5; d_call: NA; cdr3_length: 13; clone_size: NA; cdr3_nt: TGTGCCAGCTCACCCGGACTCCAAGAGACCCAGTACTTC; cdr3_aa: CASSPGLQETQYF
v_call: TRBV18; j_call: TRBJ2-5; d_call: NA; cdr3_length: 13; clone_size: NA; cdr3_nt: TGTGCCAGCTCACCCCACGAGAGGGGGACCCAGTACTTC; cdr3_aa: CASSPHERGTQYF
v_call: TRBV11-3; j_call: TRBJ1-2; d_call: TRBD1; cdr3_length: 18; clone_size: NA; cdr3_nt: TGTGCCAGCAGCCCCAAGGGACAGGGCGCGAGGGCCACCTATGGCTACACCTTC; cdr3_aa: CASSPKGQGARATYGYTF
v_call: TRBV7-6; j_call: TRBJ1-4; d_call: NA; cdr3_length: 18; clone_size: NA; cdr3_nt: TGTGCCAGCAGCTCGGTAGGGGTCCGGGGCACAGCTAATGAAAAACTGTTTTTT; cdr3_aa: CASSSVGVRGTANEKLFF
v_call: TRBV27; j_call: TRBJ1-1; d_call: NA; cdr3_length: 19; clone_size: NA; cdr3_nt: TGTGCCAGCAGTTTATTTTGGCCCGGCCAGGGAACGGGTGGAGGTGAAGCTTTCTTT; cdr3_aa: CASSLFWPGQGTGGGEAFF
v_call: TRBV7-9; j_call: TRBJ1-1; d_call: NA; cdr3_length: 15; clone_size: NA; cdr3_nt: TGTGCCAGCAGCTCATCTGACAGGTCGCGGGCTGAAGCTTTCTTT; cdr3_aa: CASSSSDRSRAEAFF
v_call: TRBV5-1; j_call: TRBJ1-2; d_call: TRBD1; cdr3_length: 13; clone_size: NA; cdr3_nt: TGCGCCAGCAGCCCACGGGACAGTCGAGGCTACACCTTC; cdr3_aa: CASSPRDSRGYTF
v_call: TRBV5-1; j_call: TRBJ1-4; d_call: TRBD1; cdr3_length: 16; clone_size: NA; cdr3_nt: TGCGCCAGCAGCTCCGGGCCGACAGGGGATAATGAAAAACTGTTTTTT; cdr3_aa: CASSSGPTGDNEKLFF
v_call: TRBV28; j_call: TRBJ2-7; d_call: NA; cdr3_length: 11; clone_size: NA; cdr3_nt: TGTGCCAGCAGTTTACAGTGGGAGCAGTACTTC; cdr3_aa: CASSLQWEQYF
v_call: TRBV27; j_call: TRBJ2-7; d_call: TRBD1; cdr3_length: 14; clone_size: NA; cdr3_nt: TGTGCCAGCAGTCCCTGGGACAGGGCCTACGAGCAGTACTTC; cdr3_aa: CASSPWDRAYEQYF
v_call: TRBV29-1; j_call: TRBJ1-1; d_call: NA; cdr3_length: 10; clone_size: NA; cdr3_nt: TGCAGCGTTGCTAGAACTGAAGCTTTCTTT; cdr3_aa: CSVARTEAFF
v_call: TRBV28; j_call: TRBJ2-7; d_call: NA; cdr3_length: 11; clone_size: NA; cdr3_nt: TGTGCCAGCAGTTTACTATACGAGCAGTACTTC; cdr3_aa: CASSLLYEQYF
v_call: TRBV10-2; j_call: TRBJ2-5; d_call: NA; cdr3_length: 14; clone_size: NA; cdr3_nt: TGCGCCAGCAGTCCTACTAACAGGGAGGAGACCCAGTACTTC; cdr3_aa: CASSPTNREETQYF
v_call: TRBV2; j_call: TRBJ1-2; d_call: NA; cdr3_length: 16; clone_size: few; cdr3_nt: TGTGCCAGCAATGACCCCTCTCGTCTCAGGGCTGTTGGCTACACCTTC; cdr3_aa: CASNDPSRLRAVGYTF
v_call: TRBV7-9; j_call: TRBJ2-1; d_call: TRBD1; cdr3_length: 14; clone_size: NA; cdr3_nt: TGTGCCAGCAGCGTCGGACAGGGGGCGGATGAGCAGTTCTTC; cdr3_aa: CASSVGQGADEQFF